This TCR beta chain was observed in a study of cytomegalovirus exposure and HLA in healthy donors. Note on this clone: Its antigen is unknown.

Only in-frame clones appear in the TCRdb table, and some are missing; sequencing was by immunoSEQ multiplex PCR. The sample gives 120,000 or so clones, 86% of which show up once; roughly 5.3% is in the top ten. Study results and limitations: There were a few CMV-associated chains whose specificity for CMV antigens was confirmed in vitro. Rare TCR sequences dominated, though some public TCRs recurred in many donors.

This CDR3 is built from 14 residues. Germline CDR1 reads SEHNR; CDR2 reads FQNEAQ (reference sequence). The V and J ends lost 3 bases and 3 bases respectively, with 9 bases between them. Separate from the roughly 630-subject first cohort was the approximately 120-subject validation cohort, to which the donors belonged. The chain combines TRBV7-9 with TRBJ1-5; weak D call: TRBD1 (5 bases). The sequence came from a man in his late teens or twenties in good health and CMV-seronegative. Source material: PBMCs. CDR3 nucleotide sequence: TGTGCCAGCAGCTTCGGGGGTCCCAATCAGCCCCAGCATTTT. Its translation is CASSFGGPNQPQHF.